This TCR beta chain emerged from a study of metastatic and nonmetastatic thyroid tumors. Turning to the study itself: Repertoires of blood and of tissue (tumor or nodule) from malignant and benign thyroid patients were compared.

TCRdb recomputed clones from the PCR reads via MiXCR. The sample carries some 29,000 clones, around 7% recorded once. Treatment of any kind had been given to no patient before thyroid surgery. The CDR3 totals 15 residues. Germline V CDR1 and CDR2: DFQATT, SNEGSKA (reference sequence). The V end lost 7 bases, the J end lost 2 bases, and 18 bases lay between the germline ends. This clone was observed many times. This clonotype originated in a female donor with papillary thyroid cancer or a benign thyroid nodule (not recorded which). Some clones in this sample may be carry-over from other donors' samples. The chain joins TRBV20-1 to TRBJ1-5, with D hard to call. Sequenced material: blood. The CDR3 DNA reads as TGCAGTGTATTGGGGTCAGACCGGGGCAATCAGCCCCAGCATTTT. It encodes CSVLGSDRGNQPQHF.